This T cell receptor (beta chain) was retrieved from a study of blood T cells in healthy people across ages (dated by TCRdb to the mid-2010s). In the study overall: In model experiments, template switching captured about one uniquely barcoded TCR beta cDNA molecule for every two T cells. Two additional independent replicas of 1 million unique cDNA reads from the same blood draw were analyzed for two donors (one aged 18 to 29 and one aged 80 or older). To track age-related changes in TCR beta repertoire diversity, the study relied on deep sequencing normalized with unique cDNA molecular identifiers. The donors were divided into four age groups: young (average around 17 years), middle-aged (about 41), aged (about 60) and long-lived (82). Findings and caveats that apply to the study as a whole: Since profiling was done on bulk unsorted PBMCs, naive and antigen-experienced compartments could not be conclusively compared. A strong correlation was found between observed TCR beta diversity and the percentage of naive T cells measured by flow cytometry. The long-lived group showed more naive CD4+ T cells, fewer expanded clones and increased TCR diversity than the aged group, suggesting age selection. Because the CMV infection status of the donors was unknown, age-related changes in expanded clonotypes may potentially have been confounded. Estimates of total diversity based on one million sequenced T cells were considered lower bounds and underestimates. Observed TCR beta diversity per million T cells fell roughly linearly with age, and a significant reduction was already apparent by age around 40.

Systemically healthy Caucasian individuals from Russia, 39 in total and aged 6 to 90 years, were included as donors. Around 10 milliliters of peripheral blood were collected from each donor into EDTA-treated Vacutainer tubes. Ficoll-Paque density-gradient centrifugation was used to isolate PBMCs, with at least 6 million per sample. Trizol reagent was used to extract total RNA from PBMCs, with at least 5.5 micrograms per sample. Naive CD45RAhigh/CD27high T cell percentages were measured by flow cytometry on a PBMC aliquot from every donor. The library was obtained by 5' RACE. Sequenced using an Illumina HiSeq 2500. A second PCR of roughly 7 to 12 cycles was run with a J-beta primer mix and a sample-barcoded 5' primer. A template-switch 5' adaptor carrying 12 random nucleotides introduced a unique molecular identifier onto each TCR beta cDNA molecule. At least 2.5 million CDR3-containing paired-end reads were obtained from each sample. First-strand cDNA synthesis was performed from all RNA using the Mint cDNA synthesis kit, with priming by a TRBC-specific oligonucleotide. Following uracil-DNA glycosylase treatment, all cDNA underwent a first 18-cycle PCR with the universal primers M1SS and BC2_uni_R. The original pipeline was this. Each sample was normalized by randomly selecting 1 million high-quality reads, each carrying a distinct molecular identifier. Reads with shared molecular identifiers were discarded instead of being binned into consensus sequences. MiTCR, set to a Q25 quality threshold and the strictest error-elimination algorithm, was used for CDR3 identification, clonotype clustering and error correction. A nonparametric unseen species model with Euler transformation was used to estimate lower-bound total TCR beta diversity. Clones were called with MiXCR by TCRdb after fastp trimmed the public reads at Q25, and only in-frame beta chains were retained. Every CDR3 protein is listed once, alongside the most common genes and DNA of its rows. The V and J calls, along with clone size, are taken from TCRdb and not from the paper's own processing. This sample has 750,000 to 950,000 distinct CDR3 sequences in its table, and roughly 25% of those were observed once. The top ten hold around 2.9% of the sample.

Based on the germline V gene, the CDR1 and CDR2 sequences are SGDLS and YYNGEE. Taken from cysteine to phenylalanine, the CDR3 has 12 residues. Only the CDR3 portion is preserved as DNA: 36 bases, with reading frame beginning at the first base. The trim is 6 bases for V and 6 bases for J, with a gap of 12 bases between the germline ends. Comments on this clonotype: Its binding antigen is unknown. Base qualities are not recorded, but no much larger clone differs from it by a single base.

This same sample was also taken into another study, of T cells of mothers and their children. As noted in the second study: Nine systemically healthy Caucasian individuals served as donors, namely three mothers together with their six children. cDNA synthesis used all of the extracted RNA, with roughly 1.5 ug of RNA in each 15 ul reaction. Sample barcodes and 2-4 random nucleotides were added via the M1S primer in the second PCR. Over 8 million TCR beta CDR3 reads were obtained for each mother, and 2.5 million to 3 million reads were obtained for each child. Thymic selection similarly shapes TCR recombination output in related and unrelated pairs, with minor effect from inherited differences. Normalized repertoire overlap in related mother-child pairs was always slightly higher than in unrelated mother-child pairs, but the difference was never significant. No persistent microchimeric T cell clones were found, with a detection sensitivity of around 100 clones per million clonotypes. The study used deep NGS to compare TCR beta repertoires of mothers and children, seeking features distinguishing related mother-child pairs from unrelated individuals. On average, the children were 11 +/- 4 years old, while the mothers were about 40 +/- 4 years old. After adapters were ligated using NEBNext reagents, the libraries underwent 100+100 nt paired-end sequencing on an Illumina HiSeq 2000. To avoid cross-contamination, the mother libraries and the child libraries were prepared a month apart and sequenced in separate runs. For each donor, between roughly 500,000 and 2,100,000 distinct TCR beta clonotypes were identified. Naive TCR beta clonotypes were estimated from low-frequency clonotypes matched to each donor's FACS-determined naive share, without sorting.

The rearranged chain carries TRBV9 and TRBJ1-2; the D segment cannot be called with confidence. The sequence was obtained from a boy between 10 and 17 years old in good health. Sequenced input: blood. Read as DNA, the sequence is TGTGCCAGCAAAAGAGGGCCCCATGGCTACACCTTC. Protein translation: CASKRGPHGYTF.